This T cell receptor (beta chain) was recovered during a study of blood T cell repertoires in COVID-19. Study information: COVID-19 samples from acute and convalescent phases originated in the United States, Italy and Spain. The analysed material was cDNA or gDNA that came from T cells, B-cell-depleted T cells, or PBMCs.

Authors' methods: Reference gene primer amplification gave nucleated cell count estimates. Only in-frame clones appear in the TCRdb table, and some are missing; sequencing was by immunoSEQ multiplex PCR. V and J calls and clone size come straight from that table; D and trimming were deduced from the DNA. The sample holds 15,000 to 20,000 clones, about 81% seen once. Unmatched junction bases numbered 4, after V lost 3 bases and J lost 7 bases. Germline CDR1 and CDR2: MNHNS and SASEGT. This CDR3 contains 13 residues. This clone occurred once. The material sequenced was peripheral blood. The V gene is TRBV6-1, the J gene TRBJ1-2, with TRBD1 matching over 8 bases. The source of this sequence is a man in his forties with active or convalescent COVID-19. The CDR3 region has the DNA TGTGCCAGCAGTGACAGGGGGCTAGGTGGCTACACCTTC. Protein: CASSDRGLGGYTF.